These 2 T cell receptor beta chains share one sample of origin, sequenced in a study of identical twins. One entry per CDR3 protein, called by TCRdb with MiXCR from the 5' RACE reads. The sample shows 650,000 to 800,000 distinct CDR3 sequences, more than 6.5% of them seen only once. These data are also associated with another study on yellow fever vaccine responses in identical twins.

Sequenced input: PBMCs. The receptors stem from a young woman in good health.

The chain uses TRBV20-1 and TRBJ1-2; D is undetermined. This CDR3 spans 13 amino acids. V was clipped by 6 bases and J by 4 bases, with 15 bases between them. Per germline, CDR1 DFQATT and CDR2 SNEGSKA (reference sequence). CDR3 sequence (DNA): TGCAGTGCCCCCGGGCAGCTTGGCTATGGCTACACCTTC. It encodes CSAPGQLGYGYTF.

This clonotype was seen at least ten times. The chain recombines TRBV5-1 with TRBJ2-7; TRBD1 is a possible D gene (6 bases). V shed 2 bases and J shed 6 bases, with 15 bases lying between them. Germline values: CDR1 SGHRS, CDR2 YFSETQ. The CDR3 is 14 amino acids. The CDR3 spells CASSLNTGPGEQYF. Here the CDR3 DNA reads TGCGCCAGCAGCTTAAATACAGGGCCGGGCGAGCAGTACTTC.